This T cell receptor (beta chain) was recovered during a study of human T cells and chemical hapten exposure. V lost 5 bases, J lost 6 bases, and 17 bases lay in between. CDR3 length: 14 amino acids. Germline assignment: CDR1 MDHEN and CDR2 SYDVKM. TCRdb re-derived calls from the RACE reads in MiXCR, one entry per CDR3 protein. The sample holds 80,000 to 95,000 distinct CDR3 sequences, around 10% seen once. The count of this clonotype is one. Documented time point: patch test 1, 2 weeks after DPC sensitization. Documented treatment: therapeutic diphenylcyclopropenone sensitization with weekly scalp DPC.

The sample consisted of whole blood, taken in connection with sensitization to the hapten diphenylcyclopropenone (DPC). This TCR came from a woman in her fifties or sixties with alopecia areata. Some clones in this sample may be carry-over from other donors' samples. V is TRBV28 and J is TRBJ2-7, with D possibly TRBD1 on 6 matching bases. DNA for the CDR3: TGTGCCAGCAGTGTAGTAACAGGGCTGAGCGAGCAGTACTTC. It specifies CASSVVTGLSEQYF.